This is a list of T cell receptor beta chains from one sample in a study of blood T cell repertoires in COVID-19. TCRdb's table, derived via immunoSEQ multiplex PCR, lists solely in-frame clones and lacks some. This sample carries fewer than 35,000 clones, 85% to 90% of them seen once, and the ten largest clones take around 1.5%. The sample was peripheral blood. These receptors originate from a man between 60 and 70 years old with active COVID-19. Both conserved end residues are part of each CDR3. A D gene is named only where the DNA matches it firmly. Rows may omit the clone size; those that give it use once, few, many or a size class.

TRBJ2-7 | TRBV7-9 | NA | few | CASSDSSPYEQYF | TGTGCCAGCAGCGACAGTTCCCCCTACGAGCAGTACTTC
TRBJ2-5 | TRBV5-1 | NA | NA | CASRRRGQVEETQYF | TGCGCCAGCAGGCGGAGAGGGCAAGTCGAGGAGACCCAGTACTTC
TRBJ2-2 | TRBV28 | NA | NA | CASSPSLTGELFF | TGTGCCAGCAGCCCTTCCCTCACCGGGGAGCTGTTTTTT
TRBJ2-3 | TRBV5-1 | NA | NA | CASSRGSLGTDTQYF | TGCGCCAGCAGCCGAGGGTCTTTGGGTACAGATACGCAGTATTTT
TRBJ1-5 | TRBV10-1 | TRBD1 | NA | CASSRAQGTGGNSNQPQHF | TGCGCCAGCAGCCGCGCCCAGGGGACAGGGGGAAATAGCAATCAGCCCCAGCATTTT
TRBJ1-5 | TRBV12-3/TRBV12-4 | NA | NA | CASTQGLGQPQHF | TGTGCCAGCACCCAGGGGTTAGGTCAGCCCCAGCATTTT
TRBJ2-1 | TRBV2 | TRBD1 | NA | CASSPGTGSEQFF | TGTGCCAGCAGTCCCGGGACAGGGAGTGAGCAGTTCTTC
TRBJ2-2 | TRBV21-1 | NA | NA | CAKTGGNTGELFF | TGTGCCAAGACAGGGGGGAACACCGGGGAGCTGTTTTTT
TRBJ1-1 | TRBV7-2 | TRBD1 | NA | CASSRTGGGAEAFF | TGTGCCAGCAGCAGGACAGGGGGGGGAGCTGAAGCTTTCTTT
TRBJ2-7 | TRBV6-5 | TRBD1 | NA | CASGQARYGEQYF | TGTGCCAGCGGACAGGCTAGGTATGGAGAGCAGTACTTC
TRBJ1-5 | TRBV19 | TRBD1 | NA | CASSPLPGGGNQPQHF | TGTGCCAGTAGTCCTCTACCAGGGGGAGGCAATCAGCCCCAGCATTTT
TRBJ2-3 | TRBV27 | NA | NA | CASSLQTNTDTQYF | TGTGCCAGCAGTTTACAGACAAACACAGATACGCAGTATTTT
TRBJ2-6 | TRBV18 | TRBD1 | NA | CASSPGTGRSGANVLTF | TGTGCCAGCTCACCGGGGACAGGGCGCTCTGGGGCCAACGTCCTGACTTTC
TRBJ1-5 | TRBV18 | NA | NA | CASSPREGNQPQHF | TGTGCCAGCTCACCCAGGGAAGGCAATCAGCCCCAGCATTTT
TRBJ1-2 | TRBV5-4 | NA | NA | CASSRGRESYGYTF | TGTGCCAGCAGCCGGGGGAGGGAAAGTTATGGCTACACCTTC
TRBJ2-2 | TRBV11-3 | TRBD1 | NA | CASSLGTGNTGELFF | TGTGCCAGCAGCTTGGGGACAGGGAACACCGGGGAGCTGTTTTTT
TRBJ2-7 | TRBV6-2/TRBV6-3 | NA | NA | CASSSTGLAYEQYF | TGTGCCAGCAGTTCGACGGGACTTGCCTACGAGCAGTACTTC
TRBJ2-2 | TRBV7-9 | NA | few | CASSLGGDTGELFF | TGTGCCAGCAGCTTGGGGGGAGACACCGGGGAGCTGTTTTTT
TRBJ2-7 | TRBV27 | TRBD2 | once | CARLPRGGRTYEQYF | TGTGCCAGGCTCCCCCGGGGGGGGCGGACCTACGAGCAGTACTTC
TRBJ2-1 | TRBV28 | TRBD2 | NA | CASSSPGLDVDNEQFF | TGTGCCAGCAGTAGTCCGGGACTAGACGTAGACAATGAGCAGTTCTTC
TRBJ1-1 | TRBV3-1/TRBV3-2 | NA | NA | CASSRGNTEAFF | TGTGCCAGCAGCCGCGGTAACACTGAAGCTTTCTTT
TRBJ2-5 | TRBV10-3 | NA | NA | CAISDHSNQETQYF | TGTGCCATCAGTGACCACAGTAACCAAGAGACCCAGTACTTC
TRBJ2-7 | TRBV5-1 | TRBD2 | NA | CASSLGNSGGPFYEQYF | TGCGCCAGCAGCTTGGGGAATAGCGGGGGGCCGTTCTACGAGCAGTACTTC
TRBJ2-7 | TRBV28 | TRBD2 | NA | CASSPPGGGAGEQYF | TGTGCCAGCAGTCCGCCCGGCGGGGGGGCCGGCGAGCAGTACTTC
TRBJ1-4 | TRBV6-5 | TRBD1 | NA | CASRTGGAAEKLFF | TGTGCCAGCAGGACAGGGGGGGCGGCGGAAAAACTGTTTTTT
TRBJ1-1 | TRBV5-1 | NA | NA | CASSLAGNTEAFF | TGCGCCAGCAGCTTGGCGGGGAACACTGAAGCTTTCTTT
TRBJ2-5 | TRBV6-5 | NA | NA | CATAGAPSVRETQYF | TGTGCGACCGCTGGGGCTCCTAGCGTACGAGAGACCCAGTACTTC
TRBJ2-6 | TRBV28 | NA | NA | CASSRQSGANVLTF | TGTGCCAGCAGCCGACAGTCTGGGGCCAACGTCCTGACTTTC
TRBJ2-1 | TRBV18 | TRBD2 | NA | CASSPGLAAYNEQFF | TGTGCCAGCTCACCTGGACTAGCGGCTTACAATGAGCAGTTCTTC
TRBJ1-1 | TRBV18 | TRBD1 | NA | CASSPLTGMDEAFF | TGTGCCAGCTCACCACTGACAGGGATGGATGAAGCTTTCTTT
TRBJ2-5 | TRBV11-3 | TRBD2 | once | CASSSRGSGGETQYF | TGTGCCAGCAGCTCCCGGGGTAGCGGGGGCGAGACCCAGTACTTC
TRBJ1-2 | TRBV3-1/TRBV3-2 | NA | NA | CASSQEQRGYGYTF | TGTGCCAGCAGCCAAGAACAGAGGGGGTATGGCTACACCTTC
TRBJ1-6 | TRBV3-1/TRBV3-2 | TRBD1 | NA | CASQGTALSPLHF | TGTGCCAGCCAGGGGACAGCCCTTTCACCCCTCCACTTT
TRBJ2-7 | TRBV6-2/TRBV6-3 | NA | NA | CASSLQGPSYEQYF | TGTGCCAGCAGTTTACAGGGCCCCTCCTACGAGCAGTACTTC
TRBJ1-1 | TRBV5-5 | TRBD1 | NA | CASSSGTVYEAFF | TGTGCCAGCAGCTCCGGGACAGTGTATGAAGCTTTCTTT
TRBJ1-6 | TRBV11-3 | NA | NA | CASSLVVGRSYNSPLHF | TGTGCCAGCAGCTTGGTCGTGGGGCGCTCCTATAATTCACCCCTCCACTTT
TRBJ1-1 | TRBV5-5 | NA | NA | CASNHGGPGTEAFF | TGTGCCAGCAACCATGGTGGGCCTGGGACTGAAGCTTTCTTT
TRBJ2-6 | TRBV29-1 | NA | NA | CSVDAGTPGANVLTF | TGCAGCGTTGATGCGGGGACTCCTGGGGCCAACGTCCTGACTTTC
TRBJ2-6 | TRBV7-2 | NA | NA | CASSKQDSGANVLTF | TGTGCCAGCAGCAAACAGGATTCTGGGGCCAACGTCCTGACTTTC
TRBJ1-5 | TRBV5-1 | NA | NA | CASSPSHGNQPQHF | TGCGCCAGCAGCCCATCCCATGGCAATCAGCCCCAGCATTTT
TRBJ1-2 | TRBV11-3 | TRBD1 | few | CASSLGGQGDYGYTF | TGTGCCAGCAGCCTCGGGGGACAGGGGGACTATGGCTACACCTTC
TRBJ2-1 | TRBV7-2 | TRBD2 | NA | CASSPHFAGGFYNEQFF | TGTGCCAGCAGCCCCCACTTCGCGGGGGGTTTTTACAATGAGCAGTTCTTC
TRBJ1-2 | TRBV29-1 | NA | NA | CSVEFQGGDYGYTF | TGCAGCGTTGAGTTTCAGGGAGGGGACTATGGCTACACCTTC
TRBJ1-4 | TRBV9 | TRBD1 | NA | CASSPTGASNEKLFF | TGTGCCAGCAGCCCAACAGGGGCATCTAATGAAAAACTGTTTTTT